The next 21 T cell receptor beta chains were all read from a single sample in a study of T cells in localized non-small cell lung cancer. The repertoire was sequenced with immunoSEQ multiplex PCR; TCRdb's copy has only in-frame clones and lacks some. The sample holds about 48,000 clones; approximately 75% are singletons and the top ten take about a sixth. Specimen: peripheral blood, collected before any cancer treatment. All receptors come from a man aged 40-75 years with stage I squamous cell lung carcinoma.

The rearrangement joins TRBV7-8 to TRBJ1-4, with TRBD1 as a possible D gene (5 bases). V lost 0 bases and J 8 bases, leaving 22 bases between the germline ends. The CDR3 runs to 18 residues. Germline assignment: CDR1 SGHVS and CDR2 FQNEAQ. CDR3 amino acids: CASSLASRGAIGWEKLFF. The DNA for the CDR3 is TGTGCCAGCAGCTTAGCGTCCCGAGGGGCCATCGGATGGGAAAAACTGTTTTTT.

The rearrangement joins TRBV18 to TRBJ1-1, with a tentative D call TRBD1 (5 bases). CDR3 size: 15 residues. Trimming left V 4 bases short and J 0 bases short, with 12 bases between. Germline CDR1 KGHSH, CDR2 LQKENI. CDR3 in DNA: TGTGCCAGCTCACAGGACAAGGGGATGAACACTGAAGCTTTCTTT. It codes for CASSQDKGMNTEAFF. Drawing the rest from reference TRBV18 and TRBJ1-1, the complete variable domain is NAGVMQNPRHLVRRRGQEARLRCSPMKGHSHVYWYRQLPEEGLKFMVYLQKENIIDESGMPKERFSAEFPKEGPSILRIQQVVRGDSAAYFCASSQDKGMNTEAFFGQGTRLTVV.

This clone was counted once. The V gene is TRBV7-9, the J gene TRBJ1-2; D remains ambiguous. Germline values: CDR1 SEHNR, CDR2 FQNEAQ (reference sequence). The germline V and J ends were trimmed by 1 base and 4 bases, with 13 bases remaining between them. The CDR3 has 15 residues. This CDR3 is CASSLGGRRTYGYTF. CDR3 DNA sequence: TGTGCCAGCAGCTTAGGTGGACGAAGGACCTATGGCTACACCTTC.

The CDR3 sequence: CASSPGFGVDGYTF. The DNA for the CDR3 is TGTGCCAGCAGCCCGGGGTTTGGGGTAGATGGCTACACCTTC. V is TRBV7-9 and J is TRBJ1-2; D is unclear. Germline loops: CDR1 SEHNR, CDR2 FQNEAQ (reference sequence). Trimming stripped 5 bases from V and 6 bases from J, with 16 bases between. This CDR3 has 14 residues.

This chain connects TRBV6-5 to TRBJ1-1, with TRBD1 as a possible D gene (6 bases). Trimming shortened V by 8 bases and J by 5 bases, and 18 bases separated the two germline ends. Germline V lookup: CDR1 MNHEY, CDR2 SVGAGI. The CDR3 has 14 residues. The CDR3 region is CASGYRERTTEAFF. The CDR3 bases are TGTGCCAGCGGATACAGGGAGAGGACAACTGAAGCTTTCTTT.

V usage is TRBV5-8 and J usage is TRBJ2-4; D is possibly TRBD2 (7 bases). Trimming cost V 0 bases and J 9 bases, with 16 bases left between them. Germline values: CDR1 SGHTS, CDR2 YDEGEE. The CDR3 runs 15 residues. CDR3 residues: CASSLVGGRGAIQYF. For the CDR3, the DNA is TGTGCCAGCAGCTTGGTGGGGGGCCGGGGGGCCATTCAGTACTTC.

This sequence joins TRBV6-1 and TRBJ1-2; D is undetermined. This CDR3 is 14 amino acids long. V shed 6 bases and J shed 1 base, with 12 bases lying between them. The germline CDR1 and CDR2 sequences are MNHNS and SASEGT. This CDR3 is CASRIDQFNYGYTF. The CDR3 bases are TGTGCCAGCAGGATTGACCAGTTTAACTATGGCTACACCTTC.

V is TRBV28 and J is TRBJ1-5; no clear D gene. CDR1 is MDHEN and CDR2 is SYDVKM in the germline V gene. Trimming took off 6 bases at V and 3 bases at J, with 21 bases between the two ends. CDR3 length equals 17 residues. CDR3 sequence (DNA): TGTGCCAGCAGCTTACGAACCTCAGTCGGATACAATCAGCCCCAGCATTTT. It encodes CASSLRTSVGYNQPQHF.

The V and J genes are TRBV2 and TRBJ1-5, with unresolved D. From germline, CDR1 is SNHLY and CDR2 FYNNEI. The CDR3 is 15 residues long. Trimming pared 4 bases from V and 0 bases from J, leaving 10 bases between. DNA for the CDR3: TGTGCCAGCAGTGCCTCCACGTATAGCAATCAGCCCCAGCATTTT. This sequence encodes CASSASTYSNQPQHF.

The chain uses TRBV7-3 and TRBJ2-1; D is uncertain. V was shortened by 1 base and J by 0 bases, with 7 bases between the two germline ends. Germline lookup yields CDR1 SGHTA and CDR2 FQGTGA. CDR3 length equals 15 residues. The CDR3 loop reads CASSLSTSSYNEQFF. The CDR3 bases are TGTGCCAGCAGCTTAAGCACGAGCTCCTACAATGAGCAGTTCTTC.

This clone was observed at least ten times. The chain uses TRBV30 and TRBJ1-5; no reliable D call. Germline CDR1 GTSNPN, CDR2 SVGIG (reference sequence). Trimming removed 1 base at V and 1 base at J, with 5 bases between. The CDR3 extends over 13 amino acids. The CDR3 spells CAWSEDSNQPQHF. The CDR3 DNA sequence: TGTGCCTGGAGTGAAGACAGCAATCAGCCCCAGCATTTT.

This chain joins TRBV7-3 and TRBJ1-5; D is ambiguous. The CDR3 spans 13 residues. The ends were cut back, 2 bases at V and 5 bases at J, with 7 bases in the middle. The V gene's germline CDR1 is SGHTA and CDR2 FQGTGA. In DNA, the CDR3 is TGTGCCAGCAGCTTAGGGTATCATCAGCCCCAGCATTTT. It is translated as CASSLGYHQPQHF.

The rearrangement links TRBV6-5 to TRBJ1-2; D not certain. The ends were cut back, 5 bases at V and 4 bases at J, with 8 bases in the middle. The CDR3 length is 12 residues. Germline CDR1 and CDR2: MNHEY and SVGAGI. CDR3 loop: CASSQEVYGYTF. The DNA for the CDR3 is TGTGCCAGCAGTCAGGAAGTCTATGGCTACACCTTC.

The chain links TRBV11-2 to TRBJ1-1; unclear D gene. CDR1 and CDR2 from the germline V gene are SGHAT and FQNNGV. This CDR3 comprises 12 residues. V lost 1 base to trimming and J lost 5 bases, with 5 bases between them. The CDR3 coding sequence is TGTGCCAGCAGCTTAGTGGGTACTGAAGCTTTCTTT. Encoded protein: CASSLVGTEAFF.

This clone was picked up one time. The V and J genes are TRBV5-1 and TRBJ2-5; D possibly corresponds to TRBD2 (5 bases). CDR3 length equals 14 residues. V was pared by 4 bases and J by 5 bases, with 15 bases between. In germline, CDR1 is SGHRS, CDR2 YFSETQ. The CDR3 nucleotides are TGCGCCAGCAGCCCGACGGGCGGGTTGGAGACCCAGTACTTC. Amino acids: CASSPTGGLETQYF.

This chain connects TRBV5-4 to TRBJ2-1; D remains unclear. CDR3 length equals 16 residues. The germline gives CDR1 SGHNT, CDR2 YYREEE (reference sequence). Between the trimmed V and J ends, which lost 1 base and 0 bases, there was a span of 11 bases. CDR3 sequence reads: CASSLSQSSSYNEQFF. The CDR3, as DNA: TGTGCCAGCAGCTTGTCACAGTCAAGCTCCTACAATGAGCAGTTCTTC.

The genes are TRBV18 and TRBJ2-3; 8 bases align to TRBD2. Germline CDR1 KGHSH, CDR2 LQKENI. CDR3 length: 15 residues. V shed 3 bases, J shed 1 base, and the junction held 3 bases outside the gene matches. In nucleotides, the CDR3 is TGTGCCAGCTCACCCCCGGGGGGGCGCACAGATACGCAGTATTTT. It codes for CASSPPGGRTDTQYF.

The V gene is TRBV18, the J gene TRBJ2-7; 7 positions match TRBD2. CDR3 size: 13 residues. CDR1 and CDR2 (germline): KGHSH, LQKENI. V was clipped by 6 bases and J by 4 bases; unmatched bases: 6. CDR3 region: CASSPREVYEQYF. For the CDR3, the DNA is TGTGCCAGCTCCCCCCGGGAGGTTTACGAGCAGTACTTC.

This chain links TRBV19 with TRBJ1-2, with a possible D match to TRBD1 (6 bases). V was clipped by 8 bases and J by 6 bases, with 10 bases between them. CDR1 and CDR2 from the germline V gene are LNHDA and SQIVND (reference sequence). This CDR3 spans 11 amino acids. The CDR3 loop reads CASWGGNGYTF. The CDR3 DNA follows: TGTGCCAGTTGGGGGGGCAATGGCTACACCTTC.

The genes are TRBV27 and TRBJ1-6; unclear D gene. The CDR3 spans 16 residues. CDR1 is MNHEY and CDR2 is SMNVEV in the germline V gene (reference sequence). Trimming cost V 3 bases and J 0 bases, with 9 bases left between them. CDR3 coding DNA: TGTGCCAGCAGTTTCGCCGGAGGCTCCTATAATTCACCCCTCCACTTT. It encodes CASSFAGGSYNSPLHF.

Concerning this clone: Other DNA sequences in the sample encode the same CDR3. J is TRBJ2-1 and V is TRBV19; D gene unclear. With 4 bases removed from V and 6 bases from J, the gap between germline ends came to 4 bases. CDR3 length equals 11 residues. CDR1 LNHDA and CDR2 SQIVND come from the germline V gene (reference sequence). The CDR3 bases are TGTGCCAGTAGTAGGGGCAATGAGCAGTTCTTC. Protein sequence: CASSRGNEQFF.